The present T cell receptor (beta chain) was sequenced within a study of T-cell reconstitution after alpha-beta-depleted transplantation in children. Study outcomes and limitations: Surviving recipient T cells and thymic progenitors produced the high day-60 TCRbeta diversity seen in some patients. The origin of alpha-beta T cells about two months after transplant was reportedly several hundred expanded graft clones.

This clonotype was detected only a few times. The antigen is undetermined. The TCRbeta library was prepared with unique molecular identifiers. TCRdb re-analysed the PCR reads in MiXCR, keeping a single row per CDR3 protein. The sample records around 120,000 distinct CDR3 sequences, 23% being singletons. This receptor was obtained from a male patient aged 2 to 10 who had a stem cell transplant for chronic granulomatous disease, so the T cells may come from the graft donor. The sample consisted of PBMCs, mostly from graft donor cells, taken 180 days after TCRalphabeta/CD19-depleted stem cell transplant.

The CDR3 DNA reads as TGTGCCAGCAGTCTCTCCCGGGGACATGACGAGCAGTACTTC. Its protein is CASSLSRGHDEQYF. The chain is built from TRBV27 and TRBJ2-7; D may be TRBD1 (6 bases). The V end lost 5 bases, the J end lost 5 bases, and 16 bases lay between the germline ends. Germline CDR1 reads MNHEY; CDR2 reads SMNVEV (reference sequence). The CDR3 spans 14 residues.